This T cell receptor (beta chain) was found in a study of OX40 agonist ivuxolimab in advanced cancers. The data were produced by immunoSEQ multiplex PCR, yet TCRdb's version contains in-frame clones alone and is incomplete. The sample lists 40,000 to 50,000 clones; 87% were seen once. CDR1 and CDR2 from the germline V gene are SGHTS and YDEGEE. This CDR3 region has 12 residues. With V trimmed by 2 bases and J by 12 bases, 5 bases remained unmatched. This clone is a singleton in its sample. The specimen was CD4+ or CD8+ T cells sorted from blood, collected in a trial of the OX40 agonist ivuxolimab. The rearrangement links TRBV5-8 to TRBJ2-1; 7 bases match TRBD1. The receptor's source is an adult with an advanced solid tumor such as melanoma, head and neck, liver or kidney cancer. The CDR3 spells CASSLDRVVQFF. The CDR3 DNA reads as TGTGCCAGCAGCTTAGACAGGGTTGTGCAGTTCTTC.